Following are 4 T cell receptor beta chains from one sample sequenced in a study of blood T cell repertoires in COVID-19. Assay used: immunoSEQ multiplex PCR; TCRdb lists only in-frame clones, some missing. The repertoire holds 150,000 to 180,000 clones, with around four fifths as singletons. Sequencing input: PBMCs or T cells enriched from blood (not recorded which). These receptors all stem from a man between 45 and 60 years old who had recovered from COVID-19.

This chain joins TRBV19 and TRBJ1-1, with D hard to call. V dropped 4 bases and J dropped 3 bases, with 6 bases sitting between them. The V gene's germline CDR1 is LNHDA and CDR2 SQIVND (reference sequence). The CDR3 totals 12 residues. The CDR3 DNA follows: TGTGCCAGTAGTACGGACTACACTGAAGCTTTCTTT. Residues: CASSTDYTEAFF.

The chain recombines TRBV18 with TRBJ2-7; D is uncertain. This CDR3 has 12 amino acids. Per germline, CDR1 KGHSH and CDR2 LQKENI. V lost 2 bases and J lost 2, with 4 bases in between. The CDR3 reads CASSPSAYEQYF. For the CDR3, the DNA is TGTGCCAGCTCACCATCTGCCTACGAGCAGTACTTC.

The chain combines TRBV12-3 or TRBV12-4 with TRBJ1-2; no reliable D call. The CDR3 runs to 11 residues. The V gene lost 3 bases and the J gene lost 8 bases, with 7 bases spanning the gap. Here the CDR3 reads CASSFGEGYTF. Here the CDR3 DNA reads TGTGCCAGCAGTTTCGGGGAGGGCTACACCTTC.

The CDR3 region is CASSDNSYEQYF. The CDR3 DNA reads TGTGCCAGCAGTGACAACAGTTACGAGCAGTACTTC. J is TRBJ2-7 and V is TRBV2; D uncertain. V was trimmed by 3 bases and J by 4 bases, leaving 7 bases between them. CDR3 length equals 12 residues. The V gene's germline CDR1 is SNHLY and CDR2 FYNNEI.